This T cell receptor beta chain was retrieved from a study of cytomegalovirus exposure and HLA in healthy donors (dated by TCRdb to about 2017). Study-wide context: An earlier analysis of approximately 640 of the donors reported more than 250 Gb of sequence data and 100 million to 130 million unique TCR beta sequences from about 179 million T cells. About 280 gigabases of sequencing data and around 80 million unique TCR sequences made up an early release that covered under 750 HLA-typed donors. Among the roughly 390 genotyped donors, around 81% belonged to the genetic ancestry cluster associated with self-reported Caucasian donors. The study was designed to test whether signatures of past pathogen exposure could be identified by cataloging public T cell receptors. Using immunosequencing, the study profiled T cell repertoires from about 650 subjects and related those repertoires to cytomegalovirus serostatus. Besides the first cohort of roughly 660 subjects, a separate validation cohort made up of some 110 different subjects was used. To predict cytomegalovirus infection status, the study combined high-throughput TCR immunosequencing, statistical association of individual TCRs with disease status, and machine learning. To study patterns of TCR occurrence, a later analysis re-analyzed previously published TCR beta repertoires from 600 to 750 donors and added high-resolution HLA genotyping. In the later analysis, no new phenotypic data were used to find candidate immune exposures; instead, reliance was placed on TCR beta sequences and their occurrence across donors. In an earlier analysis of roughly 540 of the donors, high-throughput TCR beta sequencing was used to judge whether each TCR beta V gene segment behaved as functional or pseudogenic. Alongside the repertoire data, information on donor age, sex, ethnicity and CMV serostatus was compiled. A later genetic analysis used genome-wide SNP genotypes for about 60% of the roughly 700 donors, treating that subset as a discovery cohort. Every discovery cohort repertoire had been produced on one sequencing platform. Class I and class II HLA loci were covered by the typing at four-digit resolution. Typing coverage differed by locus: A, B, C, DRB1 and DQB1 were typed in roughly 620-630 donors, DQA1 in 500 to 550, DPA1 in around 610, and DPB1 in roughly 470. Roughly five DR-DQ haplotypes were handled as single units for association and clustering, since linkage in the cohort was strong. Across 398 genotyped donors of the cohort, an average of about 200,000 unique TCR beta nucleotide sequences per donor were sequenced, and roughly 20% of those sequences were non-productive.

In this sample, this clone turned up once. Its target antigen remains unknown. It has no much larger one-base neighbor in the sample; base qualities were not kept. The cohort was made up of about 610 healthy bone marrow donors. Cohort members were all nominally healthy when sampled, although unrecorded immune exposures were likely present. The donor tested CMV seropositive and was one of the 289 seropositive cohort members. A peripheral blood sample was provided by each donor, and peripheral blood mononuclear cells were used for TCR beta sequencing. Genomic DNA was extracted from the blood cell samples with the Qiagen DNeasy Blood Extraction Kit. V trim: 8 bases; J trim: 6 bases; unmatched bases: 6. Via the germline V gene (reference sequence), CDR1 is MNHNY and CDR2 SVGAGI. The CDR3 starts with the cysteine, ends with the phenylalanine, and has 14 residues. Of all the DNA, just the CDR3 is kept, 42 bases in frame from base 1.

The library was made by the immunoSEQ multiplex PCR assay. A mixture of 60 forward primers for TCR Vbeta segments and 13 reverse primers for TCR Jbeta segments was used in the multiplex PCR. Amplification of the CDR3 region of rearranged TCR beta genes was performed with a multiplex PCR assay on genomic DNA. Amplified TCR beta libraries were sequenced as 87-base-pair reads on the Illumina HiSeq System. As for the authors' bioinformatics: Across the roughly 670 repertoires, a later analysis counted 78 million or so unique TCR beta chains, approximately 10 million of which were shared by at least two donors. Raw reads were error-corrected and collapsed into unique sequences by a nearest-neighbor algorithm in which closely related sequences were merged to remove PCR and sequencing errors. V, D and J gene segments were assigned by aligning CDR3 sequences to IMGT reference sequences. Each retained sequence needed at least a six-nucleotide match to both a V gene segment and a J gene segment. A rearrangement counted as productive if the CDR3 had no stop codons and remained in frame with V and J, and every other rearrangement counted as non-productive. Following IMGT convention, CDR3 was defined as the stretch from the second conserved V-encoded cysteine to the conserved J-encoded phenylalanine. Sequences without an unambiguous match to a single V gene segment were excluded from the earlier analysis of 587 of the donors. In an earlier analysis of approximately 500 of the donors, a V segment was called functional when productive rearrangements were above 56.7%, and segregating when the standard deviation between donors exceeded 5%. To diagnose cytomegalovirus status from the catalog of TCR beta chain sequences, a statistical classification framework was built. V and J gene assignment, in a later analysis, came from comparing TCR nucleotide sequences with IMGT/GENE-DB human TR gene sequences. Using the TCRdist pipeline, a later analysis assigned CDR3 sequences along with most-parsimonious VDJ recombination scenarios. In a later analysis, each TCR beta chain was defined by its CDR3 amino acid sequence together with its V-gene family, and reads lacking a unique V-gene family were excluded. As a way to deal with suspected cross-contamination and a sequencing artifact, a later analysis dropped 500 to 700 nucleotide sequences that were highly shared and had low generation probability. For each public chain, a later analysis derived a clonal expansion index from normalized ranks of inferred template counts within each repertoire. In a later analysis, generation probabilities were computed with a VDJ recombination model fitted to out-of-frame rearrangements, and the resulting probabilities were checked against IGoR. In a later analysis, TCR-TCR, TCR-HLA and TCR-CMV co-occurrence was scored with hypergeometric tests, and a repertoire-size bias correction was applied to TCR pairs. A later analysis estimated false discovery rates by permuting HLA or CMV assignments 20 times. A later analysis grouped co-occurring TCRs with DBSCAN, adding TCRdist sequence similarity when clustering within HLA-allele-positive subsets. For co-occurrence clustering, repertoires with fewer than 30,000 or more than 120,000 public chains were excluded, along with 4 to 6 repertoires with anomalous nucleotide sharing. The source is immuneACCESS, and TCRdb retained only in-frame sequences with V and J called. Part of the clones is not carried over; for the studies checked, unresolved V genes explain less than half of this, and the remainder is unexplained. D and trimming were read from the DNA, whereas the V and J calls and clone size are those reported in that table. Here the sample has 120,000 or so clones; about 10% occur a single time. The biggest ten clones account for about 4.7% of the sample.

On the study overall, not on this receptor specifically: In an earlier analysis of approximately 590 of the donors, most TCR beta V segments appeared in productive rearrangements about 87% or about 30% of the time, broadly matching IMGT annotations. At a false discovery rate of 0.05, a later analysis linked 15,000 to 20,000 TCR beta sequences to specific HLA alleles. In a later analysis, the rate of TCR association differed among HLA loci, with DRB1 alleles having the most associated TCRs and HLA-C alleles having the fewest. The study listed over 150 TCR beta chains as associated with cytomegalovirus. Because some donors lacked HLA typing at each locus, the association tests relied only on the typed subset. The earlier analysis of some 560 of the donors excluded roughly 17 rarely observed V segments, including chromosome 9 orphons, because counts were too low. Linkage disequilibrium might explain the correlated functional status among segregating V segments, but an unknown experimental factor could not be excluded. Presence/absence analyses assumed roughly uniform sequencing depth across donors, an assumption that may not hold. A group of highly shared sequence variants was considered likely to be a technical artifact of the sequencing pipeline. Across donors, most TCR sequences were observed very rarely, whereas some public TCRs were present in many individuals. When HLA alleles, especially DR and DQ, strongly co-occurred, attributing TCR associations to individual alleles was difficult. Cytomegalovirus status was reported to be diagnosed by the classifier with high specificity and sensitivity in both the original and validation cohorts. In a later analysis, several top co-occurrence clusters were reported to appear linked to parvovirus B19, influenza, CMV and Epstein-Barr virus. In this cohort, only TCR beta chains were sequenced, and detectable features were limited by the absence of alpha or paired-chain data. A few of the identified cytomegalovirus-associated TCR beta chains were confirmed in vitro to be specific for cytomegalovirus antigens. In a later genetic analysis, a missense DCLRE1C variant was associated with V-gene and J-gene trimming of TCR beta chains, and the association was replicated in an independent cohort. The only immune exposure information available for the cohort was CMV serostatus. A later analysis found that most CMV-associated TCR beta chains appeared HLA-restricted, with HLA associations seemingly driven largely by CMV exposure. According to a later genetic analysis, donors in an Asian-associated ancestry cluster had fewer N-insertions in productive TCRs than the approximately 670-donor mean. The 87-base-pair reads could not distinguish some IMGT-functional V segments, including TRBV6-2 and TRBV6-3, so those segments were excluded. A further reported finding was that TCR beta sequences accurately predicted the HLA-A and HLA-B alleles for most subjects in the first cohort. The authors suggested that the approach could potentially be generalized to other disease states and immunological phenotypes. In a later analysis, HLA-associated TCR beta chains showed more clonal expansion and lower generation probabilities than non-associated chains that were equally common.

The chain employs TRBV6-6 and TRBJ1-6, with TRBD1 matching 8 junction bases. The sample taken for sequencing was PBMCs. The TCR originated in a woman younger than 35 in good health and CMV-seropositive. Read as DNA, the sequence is TGTGCCAGCTTTGGGACAGGCGCTAATTCACCCCTCCACTTT. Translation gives CASFGTGANSPLHF.